This T cell receptor beta chain was captured in a study of patients and donors after allogeneic stem cell transplantation. The CDR3 is 12 residues long. V gave up 5 bases and J gave up 8 bases, with 11 bases separating them. In TCRdb, the RT-PCR reads were re-called with MiXCR into one record per CDR3 protein. Of 800,000 to 1,000,000 distinct CDR3 sequences in the sample, approximately 18% are singletons; the top ten hold 5.5% to 6.5%. The material sequenced was blood, either unsorted or a sorted T cell fraction (not recorded which). The gene calls are TRBV12-3 or TRBV12-4 and TRBJ2-3; D may match TRBD1 or TRBD2 (5 bases each). This TCR came from a human donor who was either an allogeneic HSCT recipient or a stem cell or donor lymphocyte infusion donor (not recorded which). It is not recorded whose cells these are; they may come from a transplant donor. In DNA, the CDR3 is TGTGCCAGCAGTCCCGGGACGGTTACGCAGTATTTT. This encodes CASSPGTVTQYF.